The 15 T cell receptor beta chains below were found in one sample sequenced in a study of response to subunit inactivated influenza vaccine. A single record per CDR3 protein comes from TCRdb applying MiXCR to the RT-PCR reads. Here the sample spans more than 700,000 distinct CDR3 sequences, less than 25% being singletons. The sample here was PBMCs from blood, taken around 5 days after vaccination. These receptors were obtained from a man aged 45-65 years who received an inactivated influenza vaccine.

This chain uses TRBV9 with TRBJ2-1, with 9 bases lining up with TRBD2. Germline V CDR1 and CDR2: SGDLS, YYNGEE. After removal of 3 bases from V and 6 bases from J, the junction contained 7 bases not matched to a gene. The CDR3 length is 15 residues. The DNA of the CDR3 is TGTGCCAGCAGCGACGGACTAGCGTATGTCAATGAGCAGTTCTTC. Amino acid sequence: CASSDGLAYVNEQFF.

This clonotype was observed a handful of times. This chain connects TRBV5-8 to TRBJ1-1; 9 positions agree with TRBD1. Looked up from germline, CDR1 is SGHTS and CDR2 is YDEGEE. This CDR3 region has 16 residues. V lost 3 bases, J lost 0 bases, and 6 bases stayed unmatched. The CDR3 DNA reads TGTGCCAGCAGCTCCTGGACAGGGGTGATGAACACTGAAGCTTTCTTT. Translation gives CASSSWTGVMNTEAFF. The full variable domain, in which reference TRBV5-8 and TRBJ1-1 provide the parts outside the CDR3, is EAGVTQSPTHLIKTRGQQATLRCSPISGHTSVYWYQQALGLGLQFLLWYDEGEERNRGNFPPRFSGRQFPNYSSELNVNALELEDSALYLCASSSWTGVMNTEAFFGQGTRLTVV.

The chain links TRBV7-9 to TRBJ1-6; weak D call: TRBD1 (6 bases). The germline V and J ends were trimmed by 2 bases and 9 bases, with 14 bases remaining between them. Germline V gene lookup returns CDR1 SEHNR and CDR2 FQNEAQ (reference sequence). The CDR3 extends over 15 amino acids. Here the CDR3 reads CASSLLEGVASPLHF. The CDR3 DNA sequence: TGTGCCAGCAGCTTATTAGAGGGGGTGGCTTCACCCCTCCACTTT. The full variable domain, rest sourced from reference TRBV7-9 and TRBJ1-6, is DTGVSQNPRHKITKRGQNVTFRCDPISEHNRLYWYRQTLGQGPEFLTYFQNEAQLEKSRLLSDRFSAERPKGSFSTLEIQRTEQGDSAMYLCASSLLEGVASPLHFGNGTRLTVT.

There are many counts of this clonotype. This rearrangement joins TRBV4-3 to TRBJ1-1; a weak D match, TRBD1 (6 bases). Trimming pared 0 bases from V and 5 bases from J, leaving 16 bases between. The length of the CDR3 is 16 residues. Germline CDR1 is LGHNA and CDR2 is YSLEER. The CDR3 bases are TGCGCCAGCAGCCAAGATCTCGCGGGGGCGCGGACTGAAGCTTTCTTT. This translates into CASSQDLAGARTEAFF.

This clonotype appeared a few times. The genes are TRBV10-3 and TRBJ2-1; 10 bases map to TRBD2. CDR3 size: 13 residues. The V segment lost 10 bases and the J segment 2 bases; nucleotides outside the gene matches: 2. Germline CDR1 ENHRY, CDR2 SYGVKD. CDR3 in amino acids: CATGLAAYNEQFF. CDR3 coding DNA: TGTGCCACCGGACTAGCGGCCTACAATGAGCAGTTCTTC.

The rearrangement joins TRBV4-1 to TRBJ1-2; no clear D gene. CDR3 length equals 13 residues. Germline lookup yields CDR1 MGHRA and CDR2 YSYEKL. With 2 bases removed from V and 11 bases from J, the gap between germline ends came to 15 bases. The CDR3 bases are TGCGCCAGCAGCCAAATCCGGACCCACGCTTACACCTTC. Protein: CASSQIRTHAYTF.

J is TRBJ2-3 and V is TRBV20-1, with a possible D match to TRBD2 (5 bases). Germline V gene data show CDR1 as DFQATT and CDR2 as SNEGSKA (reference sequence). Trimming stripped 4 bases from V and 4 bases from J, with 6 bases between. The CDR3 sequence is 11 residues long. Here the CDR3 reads CSAMRADTQYF. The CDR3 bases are TGCAGTGCTATGCGGGCAGATACGCAGTATTTT.

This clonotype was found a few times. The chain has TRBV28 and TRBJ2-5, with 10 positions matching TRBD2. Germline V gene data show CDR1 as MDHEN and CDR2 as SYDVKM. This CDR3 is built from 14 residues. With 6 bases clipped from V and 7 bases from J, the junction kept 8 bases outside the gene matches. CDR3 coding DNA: TGTGCCAGCAGCTCTAGCGGGAGAGGTTGGACCCAGTACTTC. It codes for CASSSSGRGWTQYF. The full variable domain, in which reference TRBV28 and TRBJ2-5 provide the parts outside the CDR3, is DVKVTQSSRYLVKRTGEKVFLECVQDMDHENMFWYRQDPGLGLRLIYFSYDVKMKEKGDIPEGYSVSREKKERFSLILESASTNQTSMYLCASSSSGRGWTQYFGPGTRLLVL.

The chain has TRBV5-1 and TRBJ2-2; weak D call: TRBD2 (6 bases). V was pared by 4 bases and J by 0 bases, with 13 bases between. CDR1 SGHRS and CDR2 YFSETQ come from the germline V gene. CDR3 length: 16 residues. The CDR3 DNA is TGCGCCAGCAGCCTGGGAGGCGGTCCGAACACCGGGGAGCTGTTTTTT. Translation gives CASSLGGGPNTGELFF.

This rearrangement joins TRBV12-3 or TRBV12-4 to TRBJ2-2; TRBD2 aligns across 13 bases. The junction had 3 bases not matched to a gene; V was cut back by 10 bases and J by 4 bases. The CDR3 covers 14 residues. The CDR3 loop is CATRTSGSTGELFF. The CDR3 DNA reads TGTGCCACGCGGACTAGCGGGAGCACCGGGGAGCTGTTTTTT.

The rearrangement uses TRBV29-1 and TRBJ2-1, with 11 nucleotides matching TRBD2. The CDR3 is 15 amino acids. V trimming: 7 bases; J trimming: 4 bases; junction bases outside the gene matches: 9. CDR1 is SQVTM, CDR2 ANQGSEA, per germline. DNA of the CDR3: TGCAGCGCATACCTAGCGGGAGGAGTTTACAATGAGCAGTTCTTC. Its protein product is CSAYLAGGVYNEQFF.

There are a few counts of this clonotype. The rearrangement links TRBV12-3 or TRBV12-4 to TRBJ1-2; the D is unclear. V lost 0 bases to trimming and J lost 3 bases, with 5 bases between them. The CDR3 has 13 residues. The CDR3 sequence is CASSLASYYGYTF. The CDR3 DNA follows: TGTGCCAGCAGTTTAGCCAGCTACTATGGCTACACCTTC.

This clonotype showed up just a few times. CDR3 loop: CASSPNQGSPYEQYF. CDR3 coding DNA: TGTGCCAGCAGCCCGAATCAGGGTTCCCCTTACGAGCAGTACTTC. This sequence joins TRBV7-2 and TRBJ2-7; the D gene is possibly TRBD1 (5 bases). CDR1 SGHTA and CDR2 FQGNSA come from the germline V gene. The V end was cut by 5 bases, the J end by 4 bases, with 18 bases between. The CDR3 runs 15 residues. The variable domain in full, completed from reference TRBV7-2 and TRBJ2-7, reads GAGVSQSPSNKVTEKGKDVELRCDPISGHTALYWYRQSLGQGLEFLIYFQGNSAPDKSGLPSDRFSAERTGGSVSTLTIQRTQQEDSAVYLCASSPNQGSPYEQYFGPGTRLTVT.

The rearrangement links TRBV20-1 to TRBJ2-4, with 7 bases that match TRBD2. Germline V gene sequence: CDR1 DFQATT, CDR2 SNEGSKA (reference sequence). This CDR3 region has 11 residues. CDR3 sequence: CGTSPGGIQYF. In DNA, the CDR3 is TGCGGTACTTCTCCGGGAGGCATTCAGTACTTC.

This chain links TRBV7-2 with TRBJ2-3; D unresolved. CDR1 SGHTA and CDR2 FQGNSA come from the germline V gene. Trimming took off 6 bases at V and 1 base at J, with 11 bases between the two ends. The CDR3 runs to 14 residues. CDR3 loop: CASSNSFGTDTQYF. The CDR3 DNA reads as TGTGCCAGCAGTAATAGCTTTGGCACAGATACGCAGTATTTT.